This is a list of T cell receptor beta chains from one sample in a study of blood T cells in healthy people across ages. TCRdb fed the 5' RACE reads into MiXCR, producing one record per CDR3 protein. The sample lists over 550,000 distinct CDR3 sequences, approximately 30% occurring once. The material sequenced was blood. The receptors come from a woman of 80 years or more in good health. The CDR3 runs from the conserved cysteine through the conserved F or W. Each record gives: D gene, clone size, J gene, V gene, CDR3 protein, CDR3 DNA. A D gene is named only where the DNA matches it firmly. Size values are once, few and many counts, or a class for expanded clones, and some rows have none.

d_gene: TRBD1
abundance: many
j_gene: TRBJ2-7
v_gene: TRBV6-6
CDR3aa: CASSYSLSGGQASYEQYF
CDR3nt: TGTGCCAGCAGTTACTCCCTATCCGGGGGACAGGCCTCCTACGAGCAGTACTTC

d_gene: TRBD1
abundance: NA
j_gene: TRBJ1-1
v_gene: TRBV19
CDR3aa: CASSIIDRANTEAFF
CDR3nt: TGTGCCAGTAGTATAATAGACAGGGCGAACACTGAAGCTTTCTTT

d_gene: TRBD2
abundance: NA
j_gene: TRBJ2-3
v_gene: TRBV3-1
CDR3aa: CASSWGPTGGTQYF
CDR3nt: TGTGCCAGCAGTTGGGGCCCGACGGGAGGTACGCAGTATTTT

d_gene: NA
abundance: NA
j_gene: TRBJ1-5
v_gene: TRBV20-1
CDR3aa: CSARRELYQPQHF
CDR3nt: TGCAGTGCTAGACGGGAGTTATATCAGCCCCAGCATTTT

d_gene: NA
abundance: NA
j_gene: TRBJ2-7
v_gene: TRBV6-5
CDR3aa: CASSYKRSSEQYF
CDR3nt: TGTGCCAGCAGTTACAAGCGCTCCTCCGAGCAGTACTTC

d_gene: NA
abundance: NA
j_gene: TRBJ2-1
v_gene: TRBV7-2
CDR3aa: CASSIEGGSGNDEQFF
CDR3nt: TGTGCCAGCAGCATCGAGGGCGGGTCAGGTAACGATGAGCAGTTCTTC

d_gene: TRBD1
abundance: few
j_gene: TRBJ1-1
v_gene: TRBV7-3
CDR3aa: CASSLSGRGTEAFF
CDR3nt: TGTGCCAGCAGCTTATCGGGCAGGGGGACTGAAGCTTTCTTT

d_gene: NA
abundance: NA
j_gene: TRBJ1-2
v_gene: TRBV7-2
CDR3aa: CASSQDTPHYGYTF
CDR3nt: TGTGCCAGCAGCCAAGATACCCCACACTATGGCTACACCTTC

d_gene: NA
abundance: NA
j_gene: TRBJ2-7
v_gene: TRBV12-3/TRBV12-4
CDR3aa: CASVLGSSNYEQYF
CDR3nt: TGTGCCAGCGTTTTAGGGTCAAGTAACTACGAGCAGTACTTC

d_gene: NA
abundance: many
j_gene: TRBJ2-7
v_gene: TRBV7-2
CDR3aa: CASSPGLNEQYF
CDR3nt: TGTGCCAGCAGCCCGGGACTCAACGAGCAGTACTTC

d_gene: TRBD2
abundance: many
j_gene: TRBJ2-4
v_gene: TRBV5-4
CDR3aa: CASSLDPGGENIQYF
CDR3nt: TGTGCCAGCAGCTTGGACCCGGGGGGGGAAAACATTCAGTACTTC

d_gene: TRBD1
abundance: few
j_gene: TRBJ2-2
v_gene: TRBV3-1
CDR3aa: CASSHGQGFVGTGELFF
CDR3nt: TGTGCCAGCAGCCACGGACAGGGATTTGTCGGCACCGGGGAGCTGTTTTTT

d_gene: NA
abundance: many
j_gene: TRBJ1-6
v_gene: TRBV20-1
CDR3aa: CSASPGANSPLHF
CDR3nt: TGCAGTGCGTCCCCGGGGGCTAATTCACCCCTCCACTTT

d_gene: NA
abundance: many
j_gene: TRBJ2-3
v_gene: TRBV4-3
CDR3aa: CASSRLLGTDTQYF
CDR3nt: TGCGCCAGCAGCCGGCTACTCGGCACAGATACGCAGTATTTT

d_gene: NA
abundance: NA
j_gene: TRBJ1-1
v_gene: TRBV9
CDR3aa: CASSEHGRPNTEAFF
CDR3nt: TGTGCCAGCAGCGAGCATGGACGGCCCAACACTGAAGCTTTCTTT

d_gene: NA
abundance: many
j_gene: TRBJ1-2
v_gene: TRBV18
CDR3aa: CASSPGGLANDGYTF
CDR3nt: TGTGCCAGCTCACCAGGGGGGTTGGCTAACGATGGCTACACCTTC

d_gene: NA
abundance: few
j_gene: TRBJ1-4
v_gene: TRBV5-4
CDR3aa: CASSLESRDEKLFF
CDR3nt: TGTGCCAGCAGCTTGGAGTCAAGAGATGAAAAACTGTTTTTT

d_gene: NA
abundance: NA
j_gene: TRBJ2-5
v_gene: TRBV7-2
CDR3aa: CASSLVGRSQETQYF
CDR3nt: TGTGCCAGCAGCTTAGTGGGACGGTCCCAAGAGACCCAGTACTTC

d_gene: NA
abundance: many
j_gene: TRBJ2-1
v_gene: TRBV6-1
CDR3aa: CASSRRAGQEDNEQFF
CDR3nt: TGTGCCAGCAGTCGTCGGGCGGGGCAAGAGGACAATGAGCAGTTCTTC

d_gene: NA
abundance: many
j_gene: TRBJ1-1
v_gene: TRBV15
CDR3aa: CATSRVKGHTNTEAFF
CDR3nt: TGTGCCACCAGCAGAGTTAAGGGACACACGAACACTGAAGCTTTCTTT

d_gene: TRBD2
abundance: many
j_gene: TRBJ2-7
v_gene: TRBV6-2/TRBV6-3
CDR3aa: CASSYSQRGPGEQYF
CDR3nt: TGTGCCAGCAGTTACTCGCAGCGGGGGCCGGGGGAGCAGTACTTC

d_gene: TRBD1
abundance: NA
j_gene: TRBJ1-1
v_gene: TRBV20-1
CDR3aa: CSAKTGGGTEAFF
CDR3nt: TGCAGTGCCAAAACAGGGGGGGGTACTGAAGCTTTCTTT

d_gene: NA
abundance: many
j_gene: TRBJ2-3
v_gene: TRBV7-2
CDR3aa: CASSLSGPGQDTQYF
CDR3nt: TGTGCCAGCAGCTTATCGGGGCCAGGTCAGGATACGCAGTATTTT

d_gene: TRBD1
abundance: many
j_gene: TRBJ2-5
v_gene: TRBV29-1
CDR3aa: CSAARDSSDGGYF
CDR3nt: TGCAGCGCCGCTCGGGACAGTTCGGATGGGGGGTACTTC

d_gene: TRBD1
abundance: NA
j_gene: TRBJ1-5
v_gene: TRBV10-3
CDR3aa: CAISETGGLNQPQHF
CDR3nt: TGTGCCATCAGTGAGACAGGGGGTCTCAATCAGCCCCAGCATTTT

d_gene: NA
abundance: many
j_gene: TRBJ2-1
v_gene: TRBV6-2/TRBV6-3
CDR3aa: CASSAGISYNEQFF
CDR3nt: TGTGCCAGCAGCGCAGGGATTTCCTACAATGAGCAGTTCTTC

d_gene: NA
abundance: few
j_gene: TRBJ2-1
v_gene: TRBV20-1
CDR3aa: CSAGSRSSYNEQFF
CDR3nt: TGCAGTGCTGGAAGCCGTAGCTCCTACAATGAGCAGTTCTTC

d_gene: NA
abundance: few
j_gene: TRBJ2-7
v_gene: TRBV20-1
CDR3aa: CSANDRRCEQYF
CDR3nt: TGCAGTGCCAACGACAGGCGATGCGAGCAGTACTTC

d_gene: NA
abundance: NA
j_gene: TRBJ2-7
v_gene: TRBV12-3/TRBV12-4
CDR3aa: CASSLALPAYEQYF
CDR3nt: TGTGCCAGCAGTTTAGCGCTCCCTGCCTACGAGCAGTACTTC

d_gene: NA
abundance: many
j_gene: TRBJ2-1
v_gene: TRBV29-1
CDR3aa: CSALTAEQFF
CDR3nt: TGCAGCGCCCTGACGGCAGAGCAGTTCTTC

d_gene: NA
abundance: few
j_gene: TRBJ1-2
v_gene: TRBV10-3
CDR3aa: CAIGGAGHGYTF
CDR3nt: TGTGCCATAGGGGGGGCGGGACACGGCTACACCTTC